This TCR beta chain was sequenced during a study of blood T cell repertoires in COVID-19 (dated by TCRdb to 2020 to 2021). For the study in its entirety: Samples from collaborators originated in the United States, Italy and Spain and spanned both the acute and convalescent phases of COVID-19. The material from the prospective study consisted of cDNA or gDNA derived from T cells, B-cell-depleted T cells, or PBMCs. Deeply sampled blood TCRbeta repertoires from subjects exposed to, actively infected with, or recovered from COVID-19 were included in the dataset. The samples were drawn from two sources: the first 160 participants of the ongoing ImmuneRACE study, and 1,254 subjects contributed by 6 global collaborators. The repertoires were released in a freely available public database intended as a resource for research on the immune response to SARS-CoV-2. A de-identified subject ID, COVID-19 status, age in years and sex were almost always included in the sample metadata. HLA class I and class II types, where available, came from metadata supplied by the sample provider rather than from assay-based typing.

Collaborating institutions collected whole blood in K2EDTA tubes following their own protocols. For TCRbeta analysis, collaborators shipped samples in one of three forms: frozen whole blood, isolated PBMCs, or DNA extracted from either of those sample types. Paper-wide results and their limitations: The quantity of clinical and demographic metadata differed by source and by participant and was supplied without curation.

The immunoSEQ Assay, a bias-controlled multiplex PCR, was used to amplify TCRbeta CDR3 regions from genomic DNA. The paper's processing steps were these. The number of nucleated cells in each sample was estimated from the amplification of reference gene primers within the assay. Sequence reads were collapsed and filtered to measure the absolute abundance of every unique TCRbeta CDR3 rearrangement. For each sample, productive Simpson clonality was calculated as the square root of Simpson's diversity index across productive rearrangements. The table comes from immuneACCESS by way of TCRdb, which keeps in-frame sequences with V and J called. Part of the clones is missing from these tables; in studies checked, under half for an unresolved V gene and the rest for unknown reasons. That table gives V, J and clone size, and the DNA gave D and trimming. The sample table records 250,000 to 300,000 clones; over 80% of these occur just once. The ten largest clones take up roughly 3.7% of the sample.

As to this clone: The clone's antigen remains unknown. No base qualities exist here, and no much larger clone lies one base off it.

Trimming costs V 0 bases and J 1 base, and their ends lie 13 bases apart. Sequences SGHNT (CDR1) and YYREEE (CDR2) are obtained from the germline V gene (reference sequence). CDR3 length: 16 amino acids, cysteine to phenylalanine. The only DNA kept is the CDR3, 48 bases in frame from the first base. Sequenced material: peripheral blood. The sequence is built from TRBV5-4 and TRBJ1-1; possibly the D gene is TRBD1, per 5 matching bases. The TCR was taken from a middle-aged woman with acute or convalescent COVID-19. The CDR3 reads CASSLETGRPNTEAFF. In nucleotide form, the sequence is TGTGCCAGCAGCTTGGAAACAGGTAGACCGAACACTGAAGCTTTCTTT.